The 3 T cell receptor beta chains in this list originate from one sample, sequenced in a study of blood T cell repertoires in COVID-19. The table came from immunoSEQ multiplex PCR; TCRdb's copy has only in-frame clones and leaves some out. In the table there are around 38,000 clones, around 90% of which are singletons. The sequencing input was peripheral blood. These receptors all stem from a man aged 55 to 69 with COVID-19, enrolled during active disease.

This chain links TRBV10-3 with TRBJ2-7, with 10 bases that match TRBD2. The J segment lost 6 bases and the V segment lost 0 bases, leaving 5 bases of the junction unmatched. The germline V gene encodes CDR1 ENHRY and CDR2 SYGVKD. The CDR3 spans 15 residues. The CDR3 bases are TGTGCCATCAGTGAGTCGGGGACTAGCGAGAGCGAGCAGTACTTC. Residues: CAISESGTSESEQYF.

This clone came up once. The chain is built from TRBV5-1 and TRBJ2-7; 7 nucleotides match TRBD1. With 5 bases clipped from V and 2 bases from J, the junction kept 10 bases outside the gene matches. CDR1 is SGHRS, CDR2 YFSETQ, per germline. The CDR3 contains 15 residues. CDR3 in DNA: TGCGCCAGCAGTTTACGACAGGGCGATCCCTACGAGCAGTACTTC. This translates into CASSLRQGDPYEQYF.

The chain links TRBV28 to TRBJ2-5; 7 bases agree with TRBD1. This CDR3 is built from 18 residues. With V trimmed by 3 bases and J by 4 bases, 17 bases remained unmatched. Germline loops: CDR1 MDHEN, CDR2 SYDVKM. The CDR3, as DNA: TGTGCCAGCAGTTTTGGGTTCTCCGACAGGGATCAGAGAGAGACCCAGTACTTC. Translating it yields CASSFGFSDRDQRETQYF.